This TCR beta chain stems from a study of cytomegalovirus exposure and HLA in healthy donors. Study details: One earlier analysis, a look at 180 million or so T cells, found roughly 110 million unique TCR beta sequences. Study-level findings and limits: Among the most significant clusters, several appeared linked to common viral pathogens in a later analysis.

J gave up 2 bases and V 0 bases, and 3 bases lay outside the gene matches. The CDR3 totals 15 residues. CDR1 and CDR2 from the germline V gene are SGHRS and YFSETQ. Everyone who donated was a healthy bone marrow donor. PCR primers comprised 60 Vbeta and 13 Jbeta primers. The repertoire was sequenced with immunoSEQ multiplex PCR; TCRdb's copy has only in-frame clones and lacks some. Of around 140,000 clones in the sample, roughly 8.8% were seen once. Details on this clone: Its cognate antigen is unknown.

Sequenced: PBMCs. The genes are TRBV5-1 and TRBJ1-1, with 8 bases matching TRBD1. The receptor was isolated from a woman aged 40-49 years in good health and CMV-seropositive. The CDR3 loop is CASSLATGANTEAFF. CDR3 sequence (DNA): TGCGCCAGCAGCTTGGCGACAGGGGCTAACACTGAAGCTTTCTTT. The full variable domain, rest sourced from reference TRBV5-1 and TRBJ1-1, is KAGVTQTPRYLIKTRGQQVTLSCSPISGHRSVSWYQQTPGQGLQFLFEYFSETQRNKGNFPGRFSGRQFSNSRSEMNVSTLELGDSALYLCASSLATGANTEAFFGQGTRLTVV.